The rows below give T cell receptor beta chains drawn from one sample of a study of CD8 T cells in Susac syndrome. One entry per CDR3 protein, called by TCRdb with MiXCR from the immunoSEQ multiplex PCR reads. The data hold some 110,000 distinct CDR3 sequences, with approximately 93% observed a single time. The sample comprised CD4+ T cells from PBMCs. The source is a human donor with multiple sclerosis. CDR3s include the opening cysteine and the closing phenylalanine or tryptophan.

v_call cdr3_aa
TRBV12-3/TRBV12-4 CASSILGSSYEQYF
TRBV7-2 CASSLDNYGYTF
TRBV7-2 CASSLAFRGNNYGYTF
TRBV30 CAWSVLAAGTGELFF
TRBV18 CASSPPSDRLNTEAFF
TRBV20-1 CSAPDPSYGYTF
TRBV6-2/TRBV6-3 CASLPGRRDQPQHF
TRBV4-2 CASSQGAGGLGDTQYF
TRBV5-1 CASSLDGARQTNGGTQYF
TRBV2 CATGAKNTGELFF
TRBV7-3 CASSITGMETQYF
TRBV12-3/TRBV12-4 CASSLGREGTEQYF
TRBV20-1 CSAENRQGSSNQPQHF
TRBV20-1 CSARDYGRQGRDTQYF
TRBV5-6 CASRRAKGNSPLHF
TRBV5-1 CASTLGEETQYF
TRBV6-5 CASSYSMQGGSEDTEAFF
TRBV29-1 CSVRDRGEKLFF
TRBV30 CAWSLKGEGGEKLFF
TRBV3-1 CASSHVTAGELFF
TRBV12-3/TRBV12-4 CASSFSGQGLLYNEQFF
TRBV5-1 CASGRRAGSYNEQFF
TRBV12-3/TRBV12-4 CASMDRGPLSTDTQYF
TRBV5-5 CASSFKAGQHTQPQHF
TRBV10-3 CAISELRGSETQYF
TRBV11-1 CASSLEQVERREQFF
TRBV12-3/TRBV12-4 CASRLSGNTIYF
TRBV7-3 CASTLVPGETQYF
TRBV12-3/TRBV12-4 CASSPGDPHQPQHF
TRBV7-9 CASSYRTGGEYEQYF
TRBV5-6 CASSPLGNSYNEQFF
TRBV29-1 CSVAGPGAVEAFF
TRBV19 CASSWGSTYEQYF
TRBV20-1 CSAIGRTDYEQYF
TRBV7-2 CASSHREDYGYTF
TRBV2 CASSRLAGGTGELFF
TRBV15 CATSLLQGGKTEAFF
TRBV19 CASSPKGQGGYIQYF
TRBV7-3 CASSPLSPLGDEQYF
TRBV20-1 CSAGNRDYSGELFF
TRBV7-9 CASSFLDSRTDTQYF
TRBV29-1 CSVVTGDGSYGYTF
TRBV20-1 CSARDPGGGAQQFF
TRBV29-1 CSVDHSNTEAFF
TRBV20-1 CSARDWNPGNTEAFF
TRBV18 CASSPEDNIHSQYF
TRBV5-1 CASSLTGVDGYTF
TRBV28 CASSLGGGNSPEAFF
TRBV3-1 CASSQGMGSAKNIQYF
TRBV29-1 CSVEVVLLRGGIFYNEQFF
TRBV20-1 CSALLGRSYEQYF
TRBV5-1 CASSSLRGQNTGELFF
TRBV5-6 CASSSSAWGSEAFF
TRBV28 CASTTTDTGTDTQYF
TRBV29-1 CSGWEGGYTF
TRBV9 CASSVEGTGAGELFF